This T cell receptor beta chain was captured in a study of spatial heterogeneity in lung cancer. Specified time point: sample taken at primary tumor resection. Without sorting, whole RNA was sequenced from tumor, nontumor lung or frozen PBMC. After removal of 7 bases from V and 2 bases from J, the junction contained 8 bases not matched to a gene. Germline V lookup: CDR1 SNHLY, CDR2 FYNNEI. The CDR3 length is 16 residues. This clonotype was seen repeatedly, ten times or more. The study tagged each TCR cDNA molecule with a unique molecular identifier. In TCRdb, the 5' RACE reads were re-called with MiXCR into one record per CDR3 protein. The sample yields roughly 40,000 distinct CDR3 sequences, approximately 6.5% seen once.

The chain links TRBV2 to TRBJ2-5; 12 bases match TRBD2. Sample: PBMCs, taken at surgery. The receptor was derived from a female donor with early-stage non-small cell lung cancer. CDR3 amino acids: CASTPALAGGQETQYF. The CDR3 nucleotides are TGTGCCAGCACCCCCGCGCTAGCGGGGGGGCAAGAGACCCAGTACTTC.